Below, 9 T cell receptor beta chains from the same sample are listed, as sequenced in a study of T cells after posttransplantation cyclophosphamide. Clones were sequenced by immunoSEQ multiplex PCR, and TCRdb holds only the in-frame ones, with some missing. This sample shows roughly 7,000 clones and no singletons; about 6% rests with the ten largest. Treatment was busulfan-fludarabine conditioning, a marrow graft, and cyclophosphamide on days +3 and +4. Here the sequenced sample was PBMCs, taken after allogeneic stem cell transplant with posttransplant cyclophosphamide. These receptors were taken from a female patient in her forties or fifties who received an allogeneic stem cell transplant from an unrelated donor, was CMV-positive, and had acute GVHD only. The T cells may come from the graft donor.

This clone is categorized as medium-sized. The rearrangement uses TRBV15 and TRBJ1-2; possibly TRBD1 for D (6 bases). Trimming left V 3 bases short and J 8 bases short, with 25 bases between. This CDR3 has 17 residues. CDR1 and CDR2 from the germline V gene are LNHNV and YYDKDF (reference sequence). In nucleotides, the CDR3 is TGTGCCACCAGCAGCCGACTCGGACAGCCTTCGACGGGGGGCTACACCTTC. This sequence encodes CATSSRLGQPSTGGYTF.

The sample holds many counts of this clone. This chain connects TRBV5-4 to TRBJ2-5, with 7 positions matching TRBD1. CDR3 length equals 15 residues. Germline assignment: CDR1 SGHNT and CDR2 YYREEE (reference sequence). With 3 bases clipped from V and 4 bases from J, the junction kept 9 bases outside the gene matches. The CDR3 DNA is TGTGCCAGCAGCTCAATACAGGGGATCGGAGAGACCCAGTACTTC. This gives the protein CASSSIQGIGETQYF.

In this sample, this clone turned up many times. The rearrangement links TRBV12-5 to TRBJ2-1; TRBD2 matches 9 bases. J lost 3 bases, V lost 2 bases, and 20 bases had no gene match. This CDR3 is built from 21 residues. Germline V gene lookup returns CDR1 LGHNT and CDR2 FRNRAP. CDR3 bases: TGTGCTAGTGGTTTGCCTAAGATTGGGACTAGCAAAGGGGATATCTACAATGAGCAGTTCTTC. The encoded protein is CASGLPKIGTSKGDIYNEQFF.

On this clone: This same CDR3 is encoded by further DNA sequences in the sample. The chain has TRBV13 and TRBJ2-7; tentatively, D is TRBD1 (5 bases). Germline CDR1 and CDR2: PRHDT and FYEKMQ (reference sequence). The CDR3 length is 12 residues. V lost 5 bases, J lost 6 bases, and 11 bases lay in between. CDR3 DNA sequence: TGTGCCAGCAGCGAGCAGGGTAGCGAGCAGTACTTC. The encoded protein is CASSEQGSEQYF.

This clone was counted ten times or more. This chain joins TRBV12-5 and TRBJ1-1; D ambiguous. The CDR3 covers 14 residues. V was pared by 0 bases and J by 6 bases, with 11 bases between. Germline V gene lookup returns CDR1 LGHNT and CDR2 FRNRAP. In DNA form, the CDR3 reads TGTGCTAGTGGTTTGGTACGAAATCGGGCTGAAGCTTTCTTT. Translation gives CASGLVRNRAEAFF.

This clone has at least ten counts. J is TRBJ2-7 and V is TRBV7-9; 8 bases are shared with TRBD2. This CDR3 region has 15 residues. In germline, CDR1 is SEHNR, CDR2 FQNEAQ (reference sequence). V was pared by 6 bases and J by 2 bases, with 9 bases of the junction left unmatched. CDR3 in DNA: TGTGCCAGCAGTCCGTTACTAGCGGAGGCCTACGAGCAGTACTTC. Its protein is CASSPLLAEAYEQYF.

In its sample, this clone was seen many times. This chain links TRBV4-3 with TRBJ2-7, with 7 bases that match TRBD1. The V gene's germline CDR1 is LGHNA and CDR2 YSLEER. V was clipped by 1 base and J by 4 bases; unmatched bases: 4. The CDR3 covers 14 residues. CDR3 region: CASSQGRDSYEQYF. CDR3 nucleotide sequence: TGCGCCAGCAGCCAAGGCCGGGACAGTTACGAGCAGTACTTC.

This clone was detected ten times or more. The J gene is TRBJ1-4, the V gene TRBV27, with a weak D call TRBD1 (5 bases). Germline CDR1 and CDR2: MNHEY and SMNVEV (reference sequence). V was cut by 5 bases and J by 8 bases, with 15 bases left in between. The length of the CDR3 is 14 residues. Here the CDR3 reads CASSPQAKGEKLFF. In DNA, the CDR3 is TGTGCCAGCAGTCCACAGGCTAAGGGGGAAAAACTGTTTTTT. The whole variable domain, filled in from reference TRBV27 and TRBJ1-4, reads EAQVTQNPRYLITVTGKKLTVTCSQNMNHEYMSWYRQDPGLGLRQIYYSMNVEVTDKGDVPEGYKVSRKEKRNFPLILESPSPNQTSLYFCASSPQAKGEKLFFGSGTQLSVL.

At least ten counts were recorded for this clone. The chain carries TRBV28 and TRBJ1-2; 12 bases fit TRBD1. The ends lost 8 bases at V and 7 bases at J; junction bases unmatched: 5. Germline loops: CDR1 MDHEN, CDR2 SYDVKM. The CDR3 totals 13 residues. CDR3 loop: CASWDRGLRGYTF. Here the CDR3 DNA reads TGTGCCAGCTGGGACAGGGGGCTACGTGGCTACACCTTC.